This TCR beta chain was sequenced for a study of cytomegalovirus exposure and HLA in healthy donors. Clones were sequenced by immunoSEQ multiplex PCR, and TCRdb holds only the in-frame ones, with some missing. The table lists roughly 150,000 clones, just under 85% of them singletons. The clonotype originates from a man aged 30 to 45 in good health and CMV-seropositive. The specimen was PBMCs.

The CDR3 DNA reads TGTGCCAGCAGCTTAGAACTAGATCCCCATAATCAGTACTTC. This sequence encodes CASSLELDPHNQYF. The chain couples TRBV7-2 to TRBJ2-7; a weak D match, TRBD2 (5 bases). Trimming left V 1 base short and J 10 bases short, with 17 bases between. The germline V gene has CDR1 SGHTA and CDR2 FQGNSA. The CDR3 runs 14 residues.